The 28 T cell receptor beta chains in this list originate from one sample, sequenced in a study of blood T cell repertoires in COVID-19. The assay was immunoSEQ multiplex PCR, and TCRdb's table has in-frame clones only and misses some. The profile shows about 200,000 clones, approximately 90% of them singletons. The sample comprised peripheral blood. Receptor source: a man between 35 and 55 years old with active or convalescent COVID-19.

The rearrangement uses TRBV28 and TRBJ2-7; TRBD2 matches at 9 bases. The CDR3 has 18 amino acids. Germline values: CDR1 MDHEN, CDR2 SYDVKM. V trimming: 5 bases; J trimming: 2 bases; junction bases outside the gene matches: 16. The CDR3 DNA is TGTGCCAGCAGTCGAATGGGCTTTGGCGGGAGGGCCCCCTACGAGCAGTACTTC. Translated: CASSRMGFGGRAPYEQYF. The whole variable domain, filled in from reference TRBV28 and TRBJ2-7, reads DVKVTQSSRYLVKRTGEKVFLECVQDMDHENMFWYRQDPGLGLRLIYFSYDVKMKEKGDIPEGYSVSREKKERFSLILESASTNQTSMYLCASSRMGFGGRAPYEQYFGPGTRLTVT.

J is TRBJ1-2 and V is TRBV6-5, with 7 bases matching TRBD1. Germline lookup yields CDR1 MNHEY and CDR2 SVGAGI. The CDR3 is 13 amino acids. V gave up 6 bases and J gave up 2 bases; unmatched junction bases: 3. The CDR3 nucleotides are TGTGCCAGCAGGGAGGGACAGAACTATGGCTACACCTTC. This codes for CASREGQNYGYTF.

The chain is built from TRBV18 and TRBJ1-2; D unresolved. The germline CDR1 and CDR2 sequences are KGHSH and LQKENI. This CDR3 is 19 amino acids long. V lost 2 bases to trimming and J lost 1 base, with 23 bases between them. CDR3 sequence: CASSPRPVAGTPLNYGYTF. CDR3 in DNA: TGTGCCAGCTCACCAAGGCCGGTGGCAGGAACCCCCCTTAACTATGGCTACACCTTC.

The CDR3, as DNA: TGTGCCAGCAGCCCACGGGACAGTAGCACAGATACGCAGTATTTT. This codes for CASSPRDSSTDTQYF. The chain links TRBV7-3 to TRBJ2-3; TRBD1 matches at 7 bases. This CDR3 spans 15 amino acids. V dropped 5 bases and J dropped 0; count of bases not matched to a gene: 5. Germline V gives CDR1 SGHTA, CDR2 FQGTGA.

CDR3 sequence reads: CAWSPAGVISGANVLTF. For the CDR3, the DNA is TGTGCCTGGAGCCCAGCGGGCGTTATCTCTGGGGCCAACGTCCTGACTTTC. The chain joins TRBV30 to TRBJ2-6; perhaps TRBD2 as D (6 bases). Germline V CDR1 and CDR2: GTSNPN, SVGIG (reference sequence). Trimming shortened V by 3 bases and J by 0 bases, and 15 bases separated the two germline ends. This CDR3 spans 17 amino acids.

V and J are TRBV13 and TRBJ2-7; weak D call: TRBD1 (6 bases). V was trimmed by 5 bases and J by 2 bases, leaving 13 bases between them. Per germline, CDR1 PRHDT and CDR2 FYEKMQ (reference sequence). The CDR3 spans 14 residues. CDR3 protein: CASSRAGEAYEQYF. CDR3 sequence (DNA): TGTGCCAGCAGCCGCGCAGGGGAAGCCTACGAGCAGTACTTC.

The chain employs TRBV12-5 and TRBJ2-2; 11 bases map to TRBD1. The CDR3 sequence is 18 residues long. V was pared by 6 bases and J by 2 bases, with 11 bases of the junction left unmatched. The germline gives CDR1 LGHNT, CDR2 FRNRAP. CDR3 bases: TGTGCTAGTGGACGGACAGGGGGCGCCAATTATAACACCGGGGAGCTGTTTTTT. Translating it yields CASGRTGGANYNTGELFF.

The rearrangement links TRBV4-1 to TRBJ2-1, with D maybe TRBD2 (6 bases). CDR1 MGHRA and CDR2 YSYEKL come from the germline V gene. V was pared by 4 bases and J by 0 bases, with 10 bases between. CDR3 length equals 15 residues. The DNA for the CDR3 is TGCGCCAGCAGCCCTGTAGCGGACTCCTACAATGAGCAGTTCTTC. It specifies CASSPVADSYNEQFF.

The chain has TRBV11-3 and TRBJ2-2; D may be TRBD2 (6 bases). The CDR3 extends over 14 amino acids. Trimming removed 8 bases from V and 1 base from J, with 11 bases in between. Germline V gives CDR1 SGHNT, CDR2 YENEEA. DNA of the CDR3: TGTGCCAGCTCGGGGACTCGGAACACCGGGGAGCTGTTTTTT. It is translated as CASSGTRNTGELFF.

This chain joins TRBV19 and TRBJ1-1; no reliable D call. V dropped 5 bases and J dropped 6 bases, with 10 bases sitting between them. Germline V gene data show CDR1 as LNHDA and CDR2 as SQIVND (reference sequence). This CDR3 comprises 12 residues. CDR3 sequence reads: CASSAEVAEAFF. CDR3 nucleotide sequence: TGTGCCAGTAGTGCCGAGGTGGCTGAAGCTTTCTTT.

The genes are TRBV7-6 and TRBJ1-2; 9 positions agree with TRBD1. The CDR3 is 15 amino acids. Germline V gene sequence: CDR1 SGHVS, CDR2 FNYEAQ. The trim removed 5 bases at V and 0 bases at J, leaving 4 bases unmatched. Written as DNA, the CDR3 is TGTGCCAGCAGCAATCGACAGGGGGCTAACTATGGCTACACCTTC. Protein sequence: CASSNRQGANYGYTF.

The CDR3 DNA reads TGTGCCAGCAGTTCCCGGGGCAATCAGCCCCAGCATTTT. It specifies CASSSRGNQPQHF. The rearrangement uses TRBV6-5 and TRBJ1-5; D unresolved. CDR1 is MNHEY, CDR2 SVGAGI, per germline. The CDR3 runs 13 residues. The V end lost 4 bases, the J end lost 2 bases, and 6 bases lay between the germline ends.

The CDR3 coding sequence is TGTGCCACCAGCAGAACAGGGGTCGAGCAGTACTTC. Its translation: CATSRTGVEQYF. The chain joins TRBV15 to TRBJ2-7; 7 bases map to TRBD1. Germline loops: CDR1 LNHNV, CDR2 YYDKDF (reference sequence). This CDR3 comprises 12 residues. The V gene end was trimmed by 2 bases and the J gene end by 6 bases; junction bases not matched to a gene: 1.

This clone appeared a single time. The V gene is TRBV9, the J gene TRBJ1-5; D is possibly TRBD1 (6 bases). This CDR3 is built from 14 residues. V lost 3 bases and J 6 bases, leaving 13 bases between the germline ends. Germline V gives CDR1 SGDLS, CDR2 YYNGEE. CDR3 amino acids: CASSAGVGSQPQHF. CDR3 bases: TGTGCCAGCAGCGCAGGGGTGGGCAGTCAGCCCCAGCATTTT.

This chain uses TRBV3-1 (or the pseudogene TRBV3-2) with TRBJ2-7, with 10 bases aligning to TRBD1. The germline CDR1 and CDR2 sequences are LGHDT and YNNKEL (reference sequence). CDR3 length: 15 residues. The V and J ends lost 4 bases and 7 bases, in that order; junction bases with no gene match: 10. CDR3 region: CASSPVGQGIREQYF. CDR3 nucleotides: TGTGCCAGCAGCCCCGTGGGACAGGGGATAAGGGAGCAGTACTTC.

This clone appeared a few times. The genes are TRBV7-9 and TRBJ1-1; possibly TRBD1 for D (5 bases). CDR1 and CDR2 (germline): SEHNR, FQNEAQ (reference sequence). This CDR3 is 13 amino acids long. The germline V and J ends were trimmed by 2 bases and 12 bases, with 16 bases remaining between them. The CDR3 DNA follows: TGTGCCAGCAGCTTATTGGTCCAGGGCGGCCCTTTCTTT. Its protein product is CASSLLVQGGPFF.

The chain joins TRBV6-5 to TRBJ2-7; tentatively, D is TRBD1 (6 bases). This CDR3 has 13 amino acids. Per germline, CDR1 MNHEY and CDR2 SVGAGI. Deletions cut 6 bases from V and 5 bases from J, with 14 bases between. CDR3 coding DNA: TGTGCCAGCAGGTTGACAGGTCTCAACGAGCAGTACTTC. Translating it yields CASRLTGLNEQYF.

This chain uses TRBV19 with TRBJ2-1, with 11 bases aligning to TRBD2. Germline CDR1 reads LNHDA; CDR2 reads SQIVND (reference sequence). This CDR3 has 16 amino acids. Unmatched junction bases numbered 5, after V lost 5 bases and J lost 2 bases. DNA for the CDR3: TGTGCCAGTAGTCCGCTTAGCGGGAGGGCCTACAATGAGCAGTTCTTC. Its translation is CASSPLSGRAYNEQFF.

V gene TRBV2 combines with J gene TRBJ2-1; a possible D gene is TRBD1 (5 bases). The CDR3 loop spans 13 amino acids. V lost 6 bases to trimming and J lost 3 bases, with 9 bases between them. Germline V gives CDR1 SNHLY, CDR2 FYNNEI. CDR3 loop: CASSRVIYNEQFF. CDR3 in DNA: TGTGCCAGCAGCAGGGTGATCTACAATGAGCAGTTCTTC.

This clone showed up just once. V is TRBV5-4 and J is TRBJ2-5; D perhaps matches TRBD2 (6 bases). Trimming removed 4 bases from V and 3 bases from J, with 10 bases in between. Germline CDR1 reads SGHNT; CDR2 reads YYREEE (reference sequence). The CDR3 covers 13 residues. The DNA for the CDR3 is TGTGCCAGCAGCCAAGGGAGGAAAGAGACCCAGTACTTC. Translating gives CASSQGRKETQYF.

This chain links TRBV28 with TRBJ1-1; 9 nucleotides match TRBD1. Germline trimming cut 4 bases from V and 3 bases from J; bases unmatched to any gene: 9. Germline assignment: CDR1 MDHEN and CDR2 SYDVKM. This CDR3 has 16 residues. This chain's CDR3 is CASSSKSGQGDTEAFF. The CDR3 DNA follows: TGTGCCAGCAGTTCGAAATCGGGACAGGGAGACACTGAAGCTTTCTTT.

The chain carries TRBV6-5 and TRBJ1-2, with a tentative D call TRBD1 (5 bases). The V gene's germline CDR1 is MNHEY and CDR2 SVGAGI. The V end was cut by 0 bases, the J end by 4 bases, with 12 bases between. The CDR3 is made up of 15 amino acids. CDR3 nucleotides: TGTGCCAGCAGTTACTCAGGGGAGGGTACCTATGGCTACACCTTC. Translated, it gives CASSYSGEGTYGYTF.

The genes are TRBV11-2 and TRBJ1-4; 9 nucleotides line up with TRBD1. In germline, CDR1 is SGHAT, CDR2 FQNNGV. Trimming took 5 bases from V and 7 from J; bases not matched to a gene: 14. The CDR3 runs to 17 residues. Written as DNA, the CDR3 is TGTGCCAGCAGCCGACTGACAGGGGGAGGAGGGTCTGAAAAACTGTTTTTT. It codes for CASSRLTGGGGSEKLFF.

The chain links TRBV12-3 or TRBV12-4 to TRBJ1-1; D might be TRBD1 (6 bases). The CDR3 runs 12 residues. V lost 5 bases and J 6 bases, leaving 10 bases between the germline ends. The DNA of the CDR3 is TGTGCCAGCAGTCCGGACAGACCTGAAGCTTTCTTT. As protein: CASSPDRPEAFF.

J is TRBJ1-1 and V is TRBV5-5; D is unresolved. The CDR3 consists of 14 residues. Trimming removed 0 bases from V and 1 base from J, with 7 bases in between. Germline values: CDR1 SGHKS, CDR2 YYEKEE (reference sequence). In DNA form, the CDR3 reads TGTGCCAGCAGCTTGGTCTCCGGGAACACTGAAGCTTTCTTT. This translates into CASSLVSGNTEAFF.

The V call is TRBV28, the J call TRBJ1-4; 8 positions match TRBD1. This CDR3 has 14 amino acids. Trimming cost V 6 bases and J 6 bases; bases outside gene matches: 6. Germline CDR1 and CDR2: MDHEN and SYDVKM. This CDR3 reads CASSPPGQDEKLFF. The CDR3 coding sequence is TGTGCCAGCAGCCCGCCGGGACAGGATGAAAAACTGTTTTTT.

The V gene is TRBV6-5, the J gene TRBJ1-5; tentative D call: TRBD1 (6 bases). Trimming stripped 8 bases from V and 1 base from J, with 15 bases between. The CDR3 runs to 15 residues. The germline V gene has CDR1 MNHEY and CDR2 SVGAGI. The CDR3 here is CASRFRQESNQPQHF. As DNA, the CDR3 is TGTGCCAGCCGGTTTCGACAGGAGAGCAATCAGCCCCAGCATTTT.

The gene calls are TRBV7-9 and TRBJ1-1; 7 positions match TRBD1. In germline, CDR1 is SEHNR, CDR2 FQNEAQ (reference sequence). The CDR3 has 16 amino acids. With V trimmed by 4 bases and J by 1 base, 9 bases remained unmatched. The CDR3 coding sequence is TGTGCCAGCAGCTCGAGGGGGCCGACAGGGAACACTGAAGCTTTCTTT. This encodes CASSSRGPTGNTEAFF.